The 25 T cell receptor beta chains given below trace back to one sample, sequenced in a study of cytomegalovirus exposure and HLA in healthy donors. PCR amplification relied on 60 Vbeta primers (plus 13 Jbeta primers). Sequencing used immunoSEQ multiplex PCR; TCRdb keeps in-frame clones, though not all of them. The sample has 200,000 to 250,000 clones; more than 60% are singletons. Input material: PBMCs. The source is a man between 40 and 49 years old in good health and CMV-seronegative.

The CDR3 reads CASSRGNTQYF. CDR3 nucleotide sequence: TGTGCCAGCTCGCGAGGAAATACGCAGTATTTT. The chain recombines TRBV27 with TRBJ2-3, with unresolved D. This CDR3 spans 11 amino acids. Between the trimmed V and J ends, which lost 8 bases and 7 bases, there was a span of 10 bases. Germline-derived CDR1 and CDR2 are MNHEY and SMNVEV (reference sequence).

The chain couples TRBV5-5 to TRBJ2-7, with D possibly matching TRBD1 (5 bases). The V end was cut by 3 bases, the J end by 4 bases, with 11 bases between. Germline lookup yields CDR1 SGHKS and CDR2 YYEKEE (reference sequence). CDR3 size: 13 residues. The CDR3 sequence: CASSYDRVYEQYF. Written as DNA, the CDR3 is TGTGCCAGCAGCTACGACAGAGTATACGAGCAGTACTTC.

This clone has a single count. This rearrangement joins TRBV7-2 to TRBJ2-1; a possible D gene is TRBD2 (6 bases). The CDR3 consists of 14 residues. Germline CDR1 SGHTA, CDR2 FQGNSA. V lost 8 bases to trimming and J lost 7 bases, with 18 bases between them. The CDR3 nucleotides are TGTGCCAGCCAGGAGGGACGGGATGGGAATGAGCAGTTCTTC. It translates to CASQEGRDGNEQFF.

The chain recombines TRBV7-3 with TRBJ1-1; no clear D. Trimming left V 5 bases short and J 7 bases short, with 14 bases between. The germline V gene has CDR1 SGHTA and CDR2 FQGTGA. The CDR3 consists of 13 residues. The CDR3 nucleotides read TGTGCCAGCAGCCCCGGGAGCGCGGGTGAAGCTTTCTTT. Its protein product is CASSPGSAGEAFF.

This clone occurred once. The gene calls are TRBV9 and TRBJ2-5; 10 bases are a match to TRBD2. V shed 4 bases and J 0 bases; nucleotides not matched to a gene: 6. The CDR3 runs to 16 residues. Germline V gene lookup returns CDR1 SGDLS and CDR2 YYNGEE. CDR3 nucleotide sequence: TGTGCCAGCAGCAGGGGGACTAGCGCTTACCAAGAGACCCAGTACTTC. Protein sequence: CASSRGTSAYQETQYF.

The chain has TRBV7-2 and TRBJ2-3; 9 bases are shared with TRBD2. Germline CDR1 reads SGHTA; CDR2 reads FQGNSA. CDR3 size: 14 residues. The ends lost 5 bases at V and 2 bases at J; junction bases unmatched: 2. Here the CDR3 DNA reads TGTGCCAGCAGCCGGGGACTAGCCACAGATACGCAGTATTTT. Residues: CASSRGLATDTQYF.

The chain links TRBV11-2 to TRBJ2-5, with 9 bases aligning to TRBD2. The CDR3 consists of 16 residues. From germline, CDR1 is SGHAT and CDR2 FQNNGV. V was pared by 4 bases and J by 0 bases, with 6 bases of the junction left unmatched. The chain's CDR3 is CASSSEAGGYQETQYF. In DNA form, the CDR3 reads TGTGCCAGCAGCTCAGAAGCGGGGGGATACCAAGAGACCCAGTACTTC. The variable domain in full, completed from reference TRBV11-2 and TRBJ2-5, reads EAGVAQSPRYKIIEKRQSVAFWCNPISGHATLYWYQQILGQGPKLLIQFQNNGVVDDSQLPKDRFSAERLKGVDSTLKIQPAKLEDSAVYLCASSSEAGGYQETQYFGPGTRLLVL.

The chain employs TRBV5-4 and TRBJ1-4; tentative D call: TRBD1 (6 bases). Per the germline V gene, CDR1 is SGHNT and CDR2 is YYREEE (reference sequence). The germline V and J ends were trimmed by 3 bases and 0 bases, with 12 bases remaining between them. The CDR3 extends over 16 amino acids. The CDR3 sequence: CASSWKQGATNEKLFF. The CDR3 DNA is TGTGCCAGCAGCTGGAAACAGGGTGCAACTAATGAAAAACTGTTTTTT.

This clone was seen a handful of times. The rearrangement uses TRBV7-2 and TRBJ2-3; 9 nucleotides agree with TRBD1. J gave up 0 bases and V 5 bases, and 6 bases lay outside the gene matches. Germline assignment: CDR1 SGHTA and CDR2 FQGNSA. The CDR3 has 16 amino acids. CDR3 coding DNA: TGTGCCAGCAGCACATGGGACAGGGAAAGCACAGATACGCAGTATTTT. Its translation is CASSTWDRESTDTQYF.

This chain joins TRBV6-1 and TRBJ1-2, with D tentatively TRBD1 (6 bases). V was clipped by 7 bases and J by 8 bases, with 17 bases between them. The CDR3 totals 13 residues. The germline V gene has CDR1 MNHNS and CDR2 SASEGT. CDR3 nucleotides: TGTGCCAGCAAGGGGCAGGGGTTAAGGGGCTACACCTTC. Translated, it gives CASKGQGLRGYTF.

This clone was detected a few times. The sample carries other DNA sequences with the same CDR3. The rearrangement uses TRBV27 and TRBJ2-1, with 9 bases fitting TRBD1. The CDR3 is 15 residues long. CDR1 and CDR2 (germline): MNHEY, SMNVEV (reference sequence). After removal of 3 bases from V and 8 bases from J, the junction contained 8 bases not matched to a gene. The CDR3 DNA is TGTGCCAGCAGTTTCGGGACAGGGAAGTGGGATGAGCAGTTCTTC. Protein: CASSFGTGKWDEQFF.

The rearrangement uses TRBV27 and TRBJ2-1; 11 bases fit TRBD2. Germline V gene sequence: CDR1 MNHEY, CDR2 SMNVEV (reference sequence). V was clipped by 5 bases and J by 7 bases; unmatched bases: 1. This CDR3 has 13 residues. CDR3 bases: TGTGCCAGCAGTATAGCGGGAGGGAATGAGCAGTTCTTC. The encoded protein is CASSIAGGNEQFF.

This chain uses TRBV2 with TRBJ1-1; 9 bases align to TRBD1. Trimming at V came to 3 bases and at J to 0 bases, leaving 2 bases not matched to a gene. The germline V gene has CDR1 SNHLY and CDR2 FYNNEI. The CDR3 is made up of 15 amino acids. CDR3 protein: CASSEGQGLNTEAFF. In DNA form, the CDR3 reads TGTGCCAGCAGTGAGGGACAGGGACTGAACACTGAAGCTTTCTTT.

The chain recombines TRBV6-1 with TRBJ1-3; perhaps TRBD1 as D (6 bases). The CDR3 extends over 14 amino acids. The germline gives CDR1 MNHNS, CDR2 SASEGT. Trimming took 4 bases from V and 2 from J, leaving 9 bases between them. The CDR3 spells CASSAWGPGNTIYF. The CDR3, as DNA: TGTGCCAGCAGTGCCTGGGGGCCTGGAAACACCATATATTTT.

The chain joins TRBV7-6 to TRBJ2-5; D is possibly TRBD2 (6 bases). The V gene lost 5 bases and the J gene lost 2 bases, with 12 bases spanning the gap. The germline gives CDR1 SGHVS, CDR2 FNYEAQ. This CDR3 has 14 amino acids. The CDR3 DNA sequence: TGTGCCAGCAGCCCTCGGGGGTCACAAGAGACCCAGTACTTC. This translates into CASSPRGSQETQYF.

The V and J genes are TRBV15 and TRBJ1-5, with 9 bases identical to TRBD1. Germline loops: CDR1 LNHNV, CDR2 YYDKDF (reference sequence). CDR3 size: 17 residues. After removal of 4 bases from V and 2 bases from J, the junction contained 9 bases not matched to a gene. The CDR3 spells CATSTGQGEVGNQPQHF. CDR3 coding DNA: TGTGCCACCAGCACGGGACAGGGAGAGGTTGGCAATCAGCCCCAGCATTTT.

The chain is built from TRBV5-4 and TRBJ2-7, with 7 nucleotides matching TRBD1. The CDR3 consists of 14 residues. Germline lookup yields CDR1 SGHNT and CDR2 YYREEE (reference sequence). Germline trimming cut 4 bases from V and 3 bases from J; bases unmatched to any gene: 7. The CDR3 region is CASSQGDSNYEQYF. The CDR3 nucleotides read TGTGCCAGCAGCCAGGGGGACAGTAACTACGAGCAGTACTTC.

The gene calls are TRBV18 and TRBJ2-7; 7 bases agree with TRBD1. The CDR3 has 14 residues. Trimming at V came to 0 bases and at J to 4 bases, leaving 3 bases not matched to a gene. CDR1 and CDR2 (germline): KGHSH, LQKENI. The CDR3 DNA sequence: TGTGCCAGCTCACCACCCGGGACAGCATACGAGCAGTACTTC. Protein: CASSPPGTAYEQYF.

The rearrangement uses TRBV7-2 and TRBJ2-7, with 14 bases aligning to TRBD2. CDR1 and CDR2 (germline): SGHTA, FQGNSA. This CDR3 spans 18 amino acids. V was pared by 3 bases and J by 0 bases, with 7 bases of the junction left unmatched. The CDR3 nucleotides are TGTGCCAGCAGCTTGACTAGCGGGAGGGCCAAAGGCTCCTACGAGCAGTACTTC. Protein product: CASSLTSGRAKGSYEQYF.

This chain links TRBV7-3 with TRBJ1-2; perhaps TRBD1 as D (5 bases). The V gene lost 5 bases and the J gene lost 2 bases, with 15 bases spanning the gap. This CDR3 contains 15 residues. CDR1 is SGHTA, CDR2 FQGTGA, per germline. CDR3 DNA sequence: TGTGCCAGCAGCCCTCACGACAGTCCCAACTATGGCTACACCTTC. Residues: CASSPHDSPNYGYTF.

The chain is built from TRBV10-3 and TRBJ1-2, with D possibly being TRBD1 (6 bases). Looked up from germline, CDR1 is ENHRY and CDR2 is SYGVKD. Trimming left V 3 bases short and J 4 bases short, with 15 bases between. This CDR3 comprises 15 residues. DNA of the CDR3: TGTGCCATCAGTGACTCTGGCAGGGGATCCTATGGCTACACCTTC. This codes for CAISDSGRGSYGYTF.

The chain links TRBV7-6 to TRBJ2-1, with 10 bases lining up with TRBD2. This CDR3 region has 15 residues. Trimming took 6 bases from V and 8 from J; bases not matched to a gene: 10. CDR1 and CDR2 (germline): SGHVS, FNYEAQ. For the CDR3, the DNA is TGTGCCAGCAGTTATAGCGGGGGGCCAGGTCATGAGCAGTTCTTC. As protein: CASSYSGGPGHEQFF.

The gene calls are TRBV9 and TRBJ2-3; a possible D gene is TRBD1 (6 bases). This CDR3 is 13 amino acids long. From germline, CDR1 is SGDLS and CDR2 YYNGEE. V was clipped by 0 bases and J by 14 bases, with 16 bases between them. The CDR3 DNA reads as TGTGCCAGCAGCGTAGAGTATTCGGGACATCGGTATTTT. Encoded protein: CASSVEYSGHRYF.

The chain carries TRBV5-6 and TRBJ2-1; D ambiguous. The germline V gene encodes CDR1 SGHDT and CDR2 YYEEEE. CDR3 length equals 11 residues. Trimming left V 4 bases short and J 13 bases short, with 12 bases between. This CDR3 reads CASSQSGNQFF. The CDR3 DNA reads as TGTGCCAGCAGCCAAAGTGGCAACCAGTTCTTC.

This CDR3 reads CASSLALQGGNQPQHF. The CDR3 DNA follows: TGTGCCAGCAGCTTAGCACTACAGGGAGGGAATCAGCCCCAGCATTTT. The chain combines TRBV7-9 with TRBJ1-5; D possibly corresponds to TRBD1 (6 bases). The germline V gene encodes CDR1 SEHNR and CDR2 FQNEAQ (reference sequence). CDR3 size: 16 residues. V gave up 0 bases and J gave up 4 bases, with 13 bases separating them.